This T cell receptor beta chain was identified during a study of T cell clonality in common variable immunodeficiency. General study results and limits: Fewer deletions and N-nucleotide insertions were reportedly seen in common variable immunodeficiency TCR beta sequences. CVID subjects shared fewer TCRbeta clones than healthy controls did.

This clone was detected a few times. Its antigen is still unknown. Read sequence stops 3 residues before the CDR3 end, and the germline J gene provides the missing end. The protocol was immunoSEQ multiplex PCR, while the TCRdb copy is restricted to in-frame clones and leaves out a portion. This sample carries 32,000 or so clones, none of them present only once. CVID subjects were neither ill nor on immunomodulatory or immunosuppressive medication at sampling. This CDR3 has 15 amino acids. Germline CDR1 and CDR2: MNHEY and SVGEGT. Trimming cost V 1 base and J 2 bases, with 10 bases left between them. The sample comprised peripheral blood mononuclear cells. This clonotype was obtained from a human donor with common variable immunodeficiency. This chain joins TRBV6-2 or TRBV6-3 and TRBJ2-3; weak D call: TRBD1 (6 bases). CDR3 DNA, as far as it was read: TGTGCCAGCAGTTACTTGGGGGCCCACACAGATACG. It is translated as CASSYLGAHTDT. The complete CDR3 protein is CASSYLGAHTDTQYF.